The 19 T cell receptor beta chains below all came from one sample that was sequenced in a study of early T cells in non-severe SARS-CoV-2 infection. TCRdb re-called the 5' RACE reads through MiXCR, storing one row per CDR3 protein. In the table there are approximately 66,000 distinct CDR3 sequences, around 13% of which are singletons. This specimen was whole blood, taken at baseline. The receptors were sampled from an adult who was a healthcare worker with PCR-confirmed SARS-CoV-2 infection or an uninfected control (not recorded which). The donor label of this sample is uncertain.

This clonotype was recorded a few times. This rearrangement joins TRBV5-1 to TRBJ1-1; D gene ambiguous. Germline CDR1 SGHRS, CDR2 YFSETQ. V was pared by 4 bases and J by 1 base, with 11 bases between. The CDR3 covers 14 residues. This CDR3 is CASSGQNGNTEAFF. The CDR3 nucleotides are TGCGCCAGCAGCGGGCAAAACGGGAACACTGAAGCTTTCTTT.

This clonotype has only a few counts. The genes are TRBV20-1 and TRBJ2-5; D is possibly TRBD1 or TRBD2 (6 bases each). Germline CDR1 DFQATT, CDR2 SNEGSKA (reference sequence). The CDR3 is made up of 14 amino acids. V lost 3 bases and J lost 7, with 18 bases in between. DNA for the CDR3: TGCAGTGCTAGCAGGGGAGAGGGGCGGGGGACCCAGTACTTC. This gives the protein CSASRGEGRGTQYF.

This clonotype was seen more than once but under ten times. The chain couples TRBV14 to TRBJ2-2; tentatively, D is TRBD1 (6 bases). Trimming removed 1 base at V and 3 bases at J, with 12 bases between. In germline, CDR1 is SGHDN, CDR2 FVKESK. The CDR3 sequence is 16 residues long. The CDR3 nucleotides read TGTGCCAGCAGCCAAGTTCCAGGGGTGCACACCGGGGAGCTGTTTTTT. It specifies CASSQVPGVHTGELFF.

This clonotype was detected a few times. No DNA is shown, since the ends of the CDR3 on it are uncertain; the CDR3 is the one TCRdb lists. This rearrangement joins TRBV12-3 or TRBV12-4 to TRBJ2-3; TRBD1, the table's D call, lacks a check against the DNA. The CDR3 numbers 17 amino acids, ends counted. The CDR3 spells CASSLGTGGSSTDTQYF.

At least ten counts were recorded for this clonotype. This chain uses TRBV28 with TRBJ2-1; D uncertain. From germline, CDR1 is MDHEN and CDR2 SYDVKM. This CDR3 has 13 amino acids. The V end lost 7 bases, the J end lost 7 bases, and 14 bases lay between the germline ends. The CDR3 is CASKGVLGNEQFF. CDR3 bases: TGTGCCAGCAAGGGCGTCCTTGGAAATGAGCAGTTCTTC.

This clonotype showed up just a few times. This chain joins TRBV6-5 and TRBJ1-1; 8 nucleotides line up with TRBD1. The CDR3 is 17 amino acids. With 4 bases clipped from V and 2 bases from J, the junction kept 12 bases outside the gene matches. Germline CDR1 MNHEY, CDR2 SVGAGI. This CDR3 is CASSSQPRTGINTEAFF. The CDR3 nucleotides read TGTGCCAGCAGTTCCCAACCCCGGACAGGGATCAACACTGAAGCTTTCTTT.

This clonotype occurred many times. V is TRBV20-1 and J is TRBJ1-2, with unresolved D. The germline V and J ends were trimmed by 4 bases and 3 bases, with 18 bases remaining between them. From germline, CDR1 is DFQATT and CDR2 SNEGSKA (reference sequence). The CDR3 loop spans 15 amino acids. CDR3 sequence: CSAKPRAPPDYGYTF. Written as DNA, the CDR3 is TGCAGTGCTAAACCTAGGGCCCCACCCGACTATGGCTACACCTTC.

This clonotype was seen a handful of times. The genes are TRBV9 and TRBJ2-2; 7 positions match TRBD1. Looked up from germline, CDR1 is SGDLS and CDR2 is YYNGEE. After removal of 0 bases from V and 6 bases from J, the junction contained 2 bases not matched to a gene. This CDR3 is built from 14 residues. CDR3 protein: CASSVVQGAGELFF. In nucleotides, the CDR3 is TGTGCCAGCAGCGTAGTCCAGGGGGCCGGGGAGCTGTTTTTT.

This clonotype was counted between two and nine times. This chain joins TRBV30 and TRBJ1-2, with D hard to call. The CDR3 covers 13 residues. CDR1 and CDR2 (germline): GTSNPN, SVGIG (reference sequence). Trimming left V 0 bases short and J 8 bases short, with 13 bases between. The CDR3 DNA follows: TGTGCCTGGAGTGTAGGCAGGAGGAACGGCTACACCTTC. It is translated as CAWSVGRRNGYTF.

A few counts support this clonotype. V and J are TRBV7-2 and TRBJ2-2, with 8 bases matching TRBD2. The CDR3 extends over 16 amino acids. Germline values: CDR1 SGHTA, CDR2 FQGNSA. The ends lost 1 base at V and 4 bases at J; junction bases unmatched: 5. The DNA for the CDR3 is TGTGCCAGCAGCTTAGGGCTAGCGGGTAGCACCGGGGAGCTGTTTTTT. Amino acid sequence: CASSLGLAGSTGELFF.

This clonotype has a handful of counts. The rearrangement uses TRBV20-1 and TRBJ1-1; D unclear. Germline V gives CDR1 DFQATT, CDR2 SNEGSKA (reference sequence). The CDR3 loop spans 13 amino acids. The ends were cut back, 3 bases at V and 3 bases at J, with 11 bases in the middle. CDR3 sequence: CSASVGRDTEAFF. The CDR3 DNA follows: TGCAGTGCTAGTGTCGGCAGAGACACTGAAGCTTTCTTT.

This clonotype occurred a few times. The CDR3: CASSPTSSGNTIYF. DNA for the CDR3: TGTGCCAGCTCACCCACCAGCTCTGGAAACACCATATATTTT. J is TRBJ1-3 and V is TRBV18; D ambiguous. Germline V lookup: CDR1 KGHSH, CDR2 LQKENI. There are 14 residues in the CDR3. V was trimmed by 3 bases and J by 0 bases, leaving 6 bases between them.

The chain couples TRBV3-1 to TRBJ1-2; D is possibly TRBD1 (6 bases). This CDR3 region has 14 residues. Trimming took off 3 bases at V and 4 bases at J, with 12 bases between the two ends. CDR1 and CDR2 (germline): LGHDT, YNNKEL (reference sequence). For the CDR3, the DNA is TGTGCCAGCAGCCATCCGGGGGCGACCTATGGCTACACCTTC. Translating gives CASSHPGATYGYTF.

The chain carries TRBV2 and TRBJ2-4; D perhaps matches TRBD1 (6 bases). The germline CDR1 and CDR2 sequences are SNHLY and FYNNEI. V was clipped by 5 bases and J by 4 bases, with 15 bases between them. There are 15 residues in the CDR3. The CDR3 region is CASSIHSGTKNIQYF. DNA of the CDR3: TGTGCCAGCAGTATCCACTCCGGGACAAAAAACATTCAGTACTTC. Combining the CDR3 with reference TRBV2 and TRBJ2-4 gives the whole variable domain EPEVTQTPSHQVTQMGQEVILRCVPISNHLYFYWYRQILGQKVEFLVSFYNNEISEKSEIFDDQFSVERPDGSNFTLKIRSTKLEDSAMYFCASSIHSGTKNIQYFGAGTRLSVL.

This clonotype was seen repeatedly, ten times or more. The V call is TRBV19, the J call TRBJ2-6, with a possible D match to TRBD2 (5 bases). This CDR3 region has 16 residues. Germline V gene sequence: CDR1 LNHDA, CDR2 SQIVND (reference sequence). V dropped 3 bases and J dropped 1 base, with 10 bases sitting between them. The CDR3 bases are TGTGCCAGTAGTATTTTCGAGGGATCTGGGGCCAACGTCCTGACTTTC. The encoded protein is CASSIFEGSGANVLTF.

This clonotype came up a few times. The V gene is TRBV20-1, the J gene TRBJ1-2, with D unclear. There are 11 residues in the CDR3. Between the trimmed V and J ends, which lost 1 base and 6 bases, there was a span of 6 bases. Germline V gene sequence: CDR1 DFQATT, CDR2 SNEGSKA (reference sequence). The CDR3 reads CSARAGNGYTF. The CDR3 DNA reads as TGCAGTGCTAGAGCCGGGAATGGCTACACCTTC.

The rearrangement joins TRBV12-3 or TRBV12-4 to TRBJ1-5, with D uncertain. This CDR3 spans 12 amino acids. Trimming pared 3 bases from V and 3 bases from J, leaving 3 bases between. This CDR3 is CASSLHNQPQHF. The DNA for the CDR3 is TGTGCCAGCAGTTTGCACAATCAGCCCCAGCATTTT.

This clonotype has just a few counts. The chain has TRBV5-8 and TRBJ1-3; D is uncertain. The length of the CDR3 is 16 residues. Trimming pared 0 bases from V and 6 bases from J, leaving 16 bases between. Germline CDR1 and CDR2: SGHTS and YDEGEE. The CDR3 here is CASSLVIRGGLNTIYF. Written as DNA, the CDR3 is TGTGCCAGCAGCTTGGTCATTAGAGGAGGTTTAAACACCATATATTTT.

The CDR3 sequence is CASSTTGGEQYV. The CDR3 nucleotides are TGTGCCAGCAGCACGACAGGAGGCGAGCAGTACGTC. The rearrangement joins TRBV6-6 to TRBJ2-7; tentatively, D is TRBD1 (6 bases). CDR1 MNHNY and CDR2 SVGAGI come from the germline V gene (reference sequence). Trimming cost V 6 bases and J 6 bases, with 12 bases left between them. This CDR3 comprises 12 residues.